This is a list of T cell receptor beta chains from one sample in a study of cytomegalovirus exposure and HLA in healthy donors. The method was immunoSEQ multiplex PCR; TCRdb's version includes in-frame clones alone and lacks a portion of them. The data show 200,000 to 250,000 clones, 70% to 85% seen once. The sample taken for sequencing was PBMCs. The receptors come from a woman aged 55-70 years in good health and CMV-seropositive. Both conserved end residues are part of each CDR3. The order of the fields is D gene, V gene, clone size, J gene, CDR3 DNA, CDR3 protein. The D gene is left open where the match is weak. Size is stated for part of the rows, as once, few or many counts, or as a class when the clone is expanded.

-	TRBV9	-	TRBJ1-1	TGTGCCAGCAGCGTAGCCCCGGGTACGTCTGAAGCTTTCTTT	CASSVAPGTSEAFF
-	TRBV18	-	TRBJ1-3	TGTGCCAGCTCACCGCGGGGAGCTTCTGGAAACACCATATATTTT	CASSPRGASGNTIYF
-	TRBV9	-	TRBJ2-3	TGTGCCAGCAGCGTAGGGAGCCACACAGATACGCAGTATTTT	CASSVGSHTDTQYF
TRBD1	TRBV30	-	TRBJ2-2	TGTGCCTCTAGGACAGGGGTGAACACCGGGGAGCTGTTTTTT	CASRTGVNTGELFF
TRBD2	TRBV6-1	-	TRBJ2-3	TGTGCCAGCAGTGGGGAGGGACTAGCGCGAACAGATACGCAGTATTTT	CASSGEGLARTDTQYF
-	TRBV9	-	TRBJ1-4	TGTGCCAGCAGCGTAGCCCCTCAGGGTCCTAATGAAAAACCGTTTTTT	CASSVAPQGPNEKPFF
TRBD1	TRBV30	-	TRBJ1-2	TGTGCCTGTACACAGGGGGGCTATGGCTACACCTTC	CACTQGGYGYTF
-	TRBV5-1	-	TRBJ2-1	TGCGCCAGCAGCACCCCGCGGGGCAGGCTGAAGTCGGGGCTCAATGAGCAGTTCTTC	CASSTPRGRLKSGLNEQFF
-	TRBV11-2	few	TRBJ1-3	TGTGCCAGCAGCTTAGAGATTCACAGCTCTGGAAACACCATATATTTT	CASSLEIHSSGNTIYF
TRBD1	TRBV18	few	TRBJ1-2	TGTGCCAGCTCCTACTTGGGGGACAGGGACGATGGCTACACCTTC	CASSYLGDRDDGYTF
-	TRBV28	once	TRBJ2-5	TGTGCCAGCAGTTTCAGCCAAGAGACCCAGTACTTC	CASSFSQETQYF
-	TRBV28	-	TRBJ1-5	TGTGCCAGCACCGGCTCGGAGACGGTTAATTTT	CASTGSETVNF
-	TRBV2	-	TRBJ2-3	TGTGCCAGCAGTGTATTAGGGACAACGACAGATACGCAGTATTTT	CASSVLGTTTDTQYF
TRBD2	TRBV28	few	TRBJ2-7	TGTGCCAGCAGTTCGCCCGGGACTAGTAGCTCCTACGAGCAGTACTTC	CASSSPGTSSSYEQYF
TRBD2	TRBV2	-	TRBJ2-7	TGTGCCAATACCGAGCGTCCGGGGGGCTACGAGCAGTACTTC	CANTERPGGYEQYF
TRBD2	TRBV7-9	-	TRBJ2-2	TGTGCCAGCAGCTTAGGCGGGAGGAAGTCCGGGGAGCTGTTTTTT	CASSLGGRKSGELFF
TRBD1	TRBV7-2	-	TRBJ1-6	TGTGCCAGCAGCCTCATGCCCCTAAGGACAGGGCAAAATTCACCCCTCCACTTT	CASSLMPLRTGQNSPLHF
TRBD1	TRBV28	-	TRBJ2-1	TGTGCCAGCAGTCCAGGCGGGACAGGGGTTGTAGGCAATGAGCAGTTCTTC	CASSPGGTGVVGNEQFF
-	TRBV11-1	-	TRBJ1-1	TGTGCCAGCAGCTTTCAGGAGAACACTGAAGCTTTCTTT	CASSFQENTEAFF
TRBD2	TRBV7-9	-	TRBJ2-3	TGTGCCAGCAGCTTTTGGACTAGCGGGGGGGATACGCAGTATTTT	CASSFWTSGGDTQYF
TRBD1	TRBV27	-	TRBJ1-6	TGTGCCAGCAGTTCCGCCTCACAGGGGGCGCAGGGTTCACCCCTCCACTTT	CASSSASQGAQGSPLHF
-	TRBV5-1	-	TRBJ1-2	TGCGCCAGCAGCCAAGAAATAGCAGCGGATCATGGCTACACCTTC	CASSQEIAADHGYTF
TRBD1	TRBV19	-	TRBJ1-1	TGTGCCAGTAGTCCTTGGACAGGCGAAGCTTTCTTT	CASSPWTGEAFF
TRBD1	TRBV30	-	TRBJ1-1	TGTGCCTGGAGTGCCACAGGGGGGACTGAAGCTTTCTTT	CAWSATGGTEAFF
-	TRBV30	-	TRBJ2-7	TGTGCCTGGAGTGTACCGGCAGGCCGAGAGCAGTACTTC	CAWSVPAGREQYF
TRBD1	TRBV27	-	TRBJ2-7	TGTGCCAGCAGGCCGACAGGGGCGTACGAGCAGTACTTC	CASRPTGAYEQYF
-	TRBV27	-	TRBJ1-6	TGTGCCAGCAGTGGGGCTTTCTTAAATTCACCCCTCCACTTT	CASSGAFLNSPLHF
TRBD2	TRBV4-3	few	TRBJ2-2	TGCGCCAGCAGAGGCGGGGGGGACTGGAACACCGGGGAGCTGTTTTTT	CASRGGGDWNTGELFF
TRBD2	TRBV14	once	TRBJ2-5	TGTGCCAGCAGCAAAGGGACTAGCACGGAGACCCAGTACTTC	CASSKGTSTETQYF
TRBD2	TRBV19	-	TRBJ2-3	TGTGCCAGTAGTATCCCTCGGGGTAGCGGGGGAGACACAGATACGCAGTATTTT	CASSIPRGSGGDTDTQYF
TRBD1	TRBV5-6	-	TRBJ1-2	TGTGCCAGCAGCTTAGGGGACAGCTATGGCTACACCTTC	CASSLGDSYGYTF
TRBD1	TRBV7-9	-	TRBJ1-3	TGTGCCAGCAGCTCTAGACAGGGGCTCTCCTCTGGAAACACCATATATTTT	CASSSRQGLSSGNTIYF
-	TRBV28	few	TRBJ2-3	TGTGCCAGCACCCCCCGGGGACTCGGGGCCGATACGCAGTATTTT	CASTPRGLGADTQYF
TRBD1	TRBV18	-	TRBJ1-3	TGTGCCAGCTCACCAATGGGACAGGGGTCTGGAAACACCATATATTTT	CASSPMGQGSGNTIYF
-	TRBV28	-	TRBJ1-2	TGTGCCAGCAGTTCCCAGGACTATGGCTACACCTTC	CASSSQDYGYTF
TRBD2	TRBV7-2	-	TRBJ2-1	TGTGCCAGCAGACCCCCGGGACTAGCGGGAGTCGGAGAGCAGTTCTTC	CASRPPGLAGVGEQFF
-	TRBV6-1	-	TRBJ1-1	TGTGCCAGCAGGAGGCAGAACACTGAAGCTTTCTTT	CASRRQNTEAFF
TRBD1	TRBV2	-	TRBJ1-1	TGTGCCAGCAGCGGACAGGGAAGGGCTGAAGCTTTCTTT	CASSGQGRAEAFF
TRBD2	TRBV7-2	-	TRBJ2-4	TGTGCCACCGCAAGGGCTAGCGGGGCCAAAAACATTCAGTACTTC	CATARASGAKNIQYF
-	TRBV20-1	-	TRBJ1-5	TGCAGTGCCAAACTTCAGCCCCAGCATTTT	CSAKLQPQHF
-	TRBV7-9	-	TRBJ1-5	TGTGCCAGCAGCTTAGAAAGGGGGGGGAATCAGCCCCAGCATTTT	CASSLERGGNQPQHF
-	TRBV28	-	TRBJ1-3	TGTGCCAGCATCCTCGGGGTCCATGGAAACACCATATATTTT	CASILGVHGNTIYF
TRBD2	TRBV6-5	-	TRBJ2-7	TGTGCCAGCAGTTACTCGTCGGCTAGCGGGTCATACGAGCAGTACTTC	CASSYSSASGSYEQYF
-	TRBV28	-	TRBJ1-3	TGTGCCAGCAGTCTCCCTGGAAACACCATATATTTT	CASSLPGNTIYF
-	TRBV19	-	TRBJ1-1	TGTGCCAGTAGTATCCAAGGGAGGAACACTGAAGCTTTCTTT	CASSIQGRNTEAFF
TRBD1	TRBV28	few	TRBJ2-5	TGTGCCAGCAGTTTATTGACCGGGACAGGGGGCGAGGCCCAGTACTTC	CASSLLTGTGGEAQYF
TRBD1	TRBV27	-	TRBJ1-1	TGTGCCAGCAGTCAATCGACAGGGAGCACTGAAGCTTTCTTT	CASSQSTGSTEAFF
TRBD2	TRBV7-2	-	TRBJ2-3	TGTGCCAGCAGCTTACGGGATACTAGCGGGGGATTGAATACGCAGTATTTT	CASSLRDTSGGLNTQYF
-	TRBV12-5	-	TRBJ2-1	TGTGCTAGTGGCGGGAGAGTGTCCAATGAGCAGTTCTTC	CASGGRVSNEQFF
-	TRBV4-2	-	TRBJ2-1	TGTGCCAGCAGCCAGGCGCAGCGGACGGCGGGGAATGAGCAGTTCTTC	CASSQAQRTAGNEQFF
-	TRBV28	-	TRBJ1-2	TGTGCCAGCAGTTTAAGCCAGGGCTCCTTCTATGGCTACACCTTC	CASSLSQGSFYGYTF
TRBD2	TRBV9	-	TRBJ2-3	TGTGCCAGCAGCCCTTCTTTAGCGGGGGGGCCGACAGATACGCAGTATTTT	CASSPSLAGGPTDTQYF
-	TRBV19	-	TRBJ1-5	TGTGCCAGTAGTGTACTAAATCAGCCCCAGCATTTT	CASSVLNQPQHF